This T cell receptor (beta chain) was obtained from a study of T cells in Graves' hyperthyroidism and ophthalmopathy. Across the study: Sampling of peripheral blood happened at initial diagnosis, prior to any treatment.

Patients showing uncontrolled infection, other autoimmune disease, pregnancy or lactation were ineligible. Looked up from germline, CDR1 is DFQATT and CDR2 is SNEGSKA (reference sequence). The CDR3 extends over 14 amino acids. Trimming cost V 4 bases and J 2 bases, with 14 bases left between them. Broader study findings: Model-based prediction identified ophthalmopathy a median about 7 months prior to its onset. The majority of expanded thyroid clonotypes above 0.001 also appeared in blood.

This clonotype was seen only a few times. The antigen remains unidentified. Amplification targeted TCR beta CDR3 regions from RNA transcripts. First-round RT-PCR with HTBI primers amplified the TCR CDR3 region. TCRdb reprocessed the multiplex PCR reads via MiXCR and lists one record per CDR3 protein. The repertoire holds around 600,000 distinct CDR3 sequences, with approximately 15% as singletons. The receptor's source is a young woman with Graves' ophthalmopathy. Sequenced material: blood. This chain links TRBV20-1 with TRBJ2-5; D call uncertain. CDR3 DNA sequence: TGCAGTGCTAATAGTCTGGAAGGGCAAGAGACCCAGTACTTC. Translating gives CSANSLEGQETQYF.